This T cell receptor beta chain is from a study of T cell repertoires in urothelial bladder cancer. Across the study: Of some 11 resected lesions, a few were cT2 or greater. The study's findings and limits: Carcinoma specimens had median around 2.1% tumor infiltrating lymphocytes, benign approximately 12%.

The CDR3 has 15 residues. Germline V gene data show CDR1 as SGHDN and CDR2 as FVKESK. The V gene end was trimmed by 5 bases and the J gene end by 7 bases; junction bases not matched to a gene: 8. For this clone: Its antigen is not known.

Repertoires were generated with immunoSEQ multiplex PCR, while TCRdb's copy carries only in-frame clones and drops some. The profile covers about 14,000 clones, with 66% appearing a single time and around 9.5% taken by the ten largest. Sequences were obtained from tumor-infiltrating cells from bladder cancer. The clonotype was recovered from a human donor with urothelial carcinoma. This sequence joins TRBV14 and TRBJ1-4; 9 bases are a match to TRBD1. The CDR3 DNA is TGTGCCAGCAGCGGTTCCGGGACAGGGCTTGAAAAACTGTTTTTT. This sequence encodes CASSGSGTGLEKLFF.